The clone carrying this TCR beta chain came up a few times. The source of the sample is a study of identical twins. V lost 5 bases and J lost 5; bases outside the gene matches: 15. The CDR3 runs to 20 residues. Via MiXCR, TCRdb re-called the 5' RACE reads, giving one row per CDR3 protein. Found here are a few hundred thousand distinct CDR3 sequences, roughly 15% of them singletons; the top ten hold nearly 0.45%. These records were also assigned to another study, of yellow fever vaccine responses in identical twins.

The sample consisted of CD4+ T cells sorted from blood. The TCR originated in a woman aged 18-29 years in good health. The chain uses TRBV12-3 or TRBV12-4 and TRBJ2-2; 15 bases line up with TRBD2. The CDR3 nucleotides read TGTGCCAGCAGTAAACCCCCCAGGACTAGCGGGGGGGCCGGTACCGGGGAGCTGTTTTTT. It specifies CASSKPPRTSGGAGTGELFF.